This T cell receptor (beta chain) originates from a study of CD8 T cells in ankylosing spondylitis. General study results and limits: Some of the motif variants had earlier been found in reactive arthritis patients' fluid and blood.

Quantitative 5'-RACE with molecular barcodes was used to make the TCR beta libraries. TCRdb analysed the 5' RACE reads with MiXCR anew, one entry per CDR3 protein. The data hold 200,000 or so distinct CDR3 sequences, with 15% to 20% observed a single time. The table lists this clonotype with a few counts. The antigen remains unidentified. Specimen: blood, either unsorted or a sorted T cell fraction (not recorded which). The receptor was derived from a male donor aged 10 to 30 with ankylosing spondylitis or in good health (not recorded which).

The CDR3 nucleotides are TGCAGCGTACGGACAGGGATATCGAACACTGAAGCTTTCTTT. Translation: CSVRTGISNTEAFF. This chain connects TRBV29-1 to TRBJ1-1, with 8 positions matching TRBD1. This CDR3 has 14 amino acids. The V gene's germline CDR1 is SQVTM and CDR2 ANQGSEA. Unmatched junction bases numbered 7, after V lost 6 bases and J lost 1 base.